This T cell receptor beta chain appears in the sequencing data of a study of blood T cell repertoires in COVID-19. The overall study: Spain, Italy and the United States supplied samples that represented acute and convalescent COVID-19. The analysed material was cDNA or gDNA that came from T cells, B-cell-depleted T cells, or PBMCs.

Participant-reported clinical history was the basis for cohort assignment. Generated by immunoSEQ multiplex PCR, the TCRdb table keeps only in-frame clones and is missing some. Found here are roughly 190,000 clones, about 85% of them singletons; the top ten hold roughly 25%. With 1 base removed from V and 5 bases from J, the gap between germline ends came to 14 bases. Germline CDR1 reads MGHRA; CDR2 reads YSYEKL. CDR3 length equals 15 residues. Sequenced material: PBMCs or T cells enriched from blood (not recorded which). This clonotype was sampled from a woman in her thirties or forties in a cohort exposed to, infected with or recovered from COVID-19 (not recorded which). This chain joins TRBV4-1 and TRBJ2-5; no clear D. The CDR3 is CASSQVVSGGETQYF. The CDR3 bases are TGCGCCAGCAGCCAAGTTGTGTCAGGTGGGGAGACCCAGTACTTC.